Below are 28 T cell receptor beta chains sequenced from a single sample in a study of cytomegalovirus exposure and HLA in healthy donors. The PCR ran on 60 Vbeta and 13 Jbeta primers. The method was immunoSEQ multiplex PCR; TCRdb's version includes in-frame clones alone and lacks a portion of them. The table records over 60,000 clones, about 81% of them present only once. What was sequenced was PBMCs. The source is a man aged 70 or older in good health and CMV-seronegative.

The rearrangement joins TRBV11-2 to TRBJ2-7; 8 bases agree with TRBD1. After removal of 5 bases from V and 5 bases from J, the junction contained 11 bases not matched to a gene. The CDR3 runs 15 residues. Germline values: CDR1 SGHAT, CDR2 FQNNGV. The CDR3 sequence is CASSPRTGKFHEQYF. In DNA form, the CDR3 reads TGTGCCAGCAGCCCCCGGACAGGGAAATTCCACGAGCAGTACTTC.

The V and J genes are TRBV18 and TRBJ2-2, with 9 positions matching TRBD2. V dropped 1 base and J dropped 6; count of bases not matched to a gene: 6. The CDR3 runs to 16 residues. Germline CDR1 is KGHSH and CDR2 is LQKENI. CDR3 sequence reads: CASSPLPSGAAGELFF. The CDR3 nucleotides are TGTGCCAGCTCACCACTTCCTAGCGGGGCCGCCGGGGAGCTGTTTTTT. Filled out from reference TRBV18 and TRBJ2-2, the complete variable domain reads NAGVMQNPRHLVRRRGQEARLRCSPMKGHSHVYWYRQLPEEGLKFMVYLQKENIIDESGMPKERFSAEFPKEGPSILRIQQVVRGDSAAYFCASSPLPSGAAGELFFGEGSRLTVL.

The chain carries TRBV5-1 and TRBJ1-2, with TRBD1 matching 7 bases. This CDR3 spans 13 amino acids. The V and J ends lost 2 bases and 5 bases, in that order; junction bases with no gene match: 3. CDR1 and CDR2 from the germline V gene are SGHRS and YFSETQ. CDR3 amino acids: CASSFDREYGYTF. In nucleotides, the CDR3 is TGCGCCAGCAGCTTCGACAGGGAGTATGGCTACACCTTC. Looking up the rest from reference TRBV5-1 and TRBJ1-2 gives the full variable domain: KAGVTQTPRYLIKTRGQQVTLSCSPISGHRSVSWYQQTPGQGLQFLFEYFSETQRNKGNFPGRFSGRQFSNSRSEMNVSTLELGDSALYLCASSFDREYGYTFGSGTRLTVV.

V usage is TRBV6-6 and J usage is TRBJ2-3, with D perhaps TRBD1 (7 bases). Per germline, CDR1 MNHNY and CDR2 SVGAGI (reference sequence). Trimming took 2 bases from V and 4 from J, leaving 13 bases between them. CDR3 length: 15 amino acids. This CDR3 is CASSYVRGDSDTQYF. The CDR3 nucleotides are TGTGCCAGCAGTTACGTCAGGGGGGACTCAGATACGCAGTATTTT.

The chain recombines TRBV19 with TRBJ1-4; unclear D gene. V was clipped by 3 bases and J by 4 bases, with 6 bases between them. The CDR3 covers 13 residues. The germline gives CDR1 LNHDA, CDR2 SQIVND (reference sequence). CDR3 sequence reads: CASSIRVNEKLFF. The CDR3 DNA is TGTGCCAGTAGTATTCGGGTTAATGAAAAACTGTTTTTT.

The chain employs TRBV11-2 and TRBJ1-1, with D hard to call. V was pared by 6 bases and J by 4 bases, with 15 bases between. CDR1 is SGHAT and CDR2 is FQNNGV in the germline V gene. The CDR3 spans 14 residues. This CDR3 reads CASSYRRPPTEAFF. Here the CDR3 DNA reads TGTGCCAGCAGTTATAGGAGGCCCCCCACTGAAGCTTTCTTT.

This chain connects TRBV6-5 to TRBJ1-5, with 8 bases lining up with TRBD1. Germline CDR1 is MNHEY and CDR2 is SVGAGI. With V trimmed by 5 bases and J by 3 bases, 3 bases remained unmatched. This CDR3 spans 14 amino acids. CDR3 nucleotides: TGTGCCAGCAGTGGGACAGGAAACAATCAGCCCCAGCATTTT. This sequence encodes CASSGTGNNQPQHF.

The chain employs TRBV11-2 and TRBJ2-7, with D unresolved. V was shortened by 5 bases and J by 2 bases, with 4 bases between the two germline ends. CDR1 SGHAT and CDR2 FQNNGV come from the germline V gene. CDR3 size: 11 residues. The CDR3 loop reads CASSLTYEQYF. The CDR3 nucleotides read TGTGCCAGCAGCCTAACCTACGAGCAGTACTTC.

This clone was seen a handful of times. The chain is built from TRBV4-3 and TRBJ2-7, with 7 bases that match TRBD1. Germline V gene data show CDR1 as LGHNA and CDR2 as YSLEER. J lost 5 bases, V lost 4 bases, and 8 bases had no gene match. This CDR3 is built from 14 residues. The CDR3: CASSLETGPDEQYF. Written as DNA, the CDR3 is TGCGCCAGCAGCCTTGAGACAGGGCCCGACGAGCAGTACTTC.

This chain joins TRBV6-5 and TRBJ1-5; 7 bases align to TRBD1. The CDR3 sequence is 15 residues long. Germline V gene data show CDR1 as MNHEY and CDR2 as SVGAGI. The V and J ends lost 6 bases and 9 bases, in that order; junction bases with no gene match: 14. The DNA of the CDR3 is TGTGCCAGCAGGGAACGGACAGGCGCGAGAGGGCCCCAGCATTTT. Protein sequence: CASRERTGARGPQHF.

Note on this clone: This sample also contains other DNA sequences that code for the same CDR3. CDR3 coding DNA: TGTGCCACCAGCAGGGGCCGTGGAGGGTTGGATGAAAAACTGTTTTTT. Protein: CATSRGRGGLDEKLFF. The rearrangement joins TRBV15 to TRBJ1-4; D ambiguous. With 3 bases removed from V and 6 bases from J, the gap between germline ends came to 17 bases. Germline lookup yields CDR1 LNHNV and CDR2 YYDKDF (reference sequence). This CDR3 comprises 16 residues.

This chain uses TRBV5-1 with TRBJ1-3, with TRBD1 as a possible D gene (5 bases). The V end was cut by 0 bases, the J end by 3 bases, with 16 bases between. The CDR3 has 17 residues. Per germline, CDR1 SGHRS and CDR2 YFSETQ. The DNA for the CDR3 is TGCGCCAGCAGCTTGGCCGACCTCCGGGGGAGTGGAAACACCATATATTTT. Its translation is CASSLADLRGSGNTIYF.

The rearrangement links TRBV19 to TRBJ1-3; D may be TRBD1 (6 bases). CDR1 is LNHDA, CDR2 SQIVND, per germline (reference sequence). Trimming removed 5 bases at V and 2 bases at J, with 16 bases between. The CDR3 contains 16 residues. CDR3 bases: TGTGCCAGTAGTCACGGAACAGGGCCGACTGGAAACACCATATATTTT. Encoded protein: CASSHGTGPTGNTIYF.

The chain has TRBV5-4 and TRBJ2-6, with TRBD1 matching 8 bases. Germline loops: CDR1 SGHNT, CDR2 YYREEE (reference sequence). This CDR3 spans 18 amino acids. J gave up 0 bases and V 4 bases, and 9 bases lay outside the gene matches. The CDR3 loop reads CASSPWTGRSSGANVLTF. CDR3 coding DNA: TGTGCCAGCAGCCCTTGGACAGGGAGGAGCTCTGGGGCCAACGTCCTGACTTTC.

A single count supports this clone. The chain couples TRBV5-1 to TRBJ2-2; 12 nucleotides align to TRBD2. Germline-derived CDR1 and CDR2 are SGHRS and YFSETQ. The length of the CDR3 is 17 residues. After removal of 4 bases from V and 3 bases from J, the junction contained 7 bases not matched to a gene. CDR3 sequence: CASSTLAGGGYTGELFF. The CDR3, as DNA: TGCGCCAGCAGCACACTAGCGGGGGGTGGATACACCGGGGAGCTGTTTTTT. The complete variable domain, with remaining parts taken from reference TRBV5-1 and TRBJ2-2, reads KAGVTQTPRYLIKTRGQQVTLSCSPISGHRSVSWYQQTPGQGLQFLFEYFSETQRNKGNFPGRFSGRQFSNSRSEMNVSTLELGDSALYLCASSTLAGGGYTGELFFGEGSRLTVL.

The chain uses TRBV7-8 and TRBJ2-1, with 8 nucleotides matching TRBD2. Germline V gene lookup returns CDR1 SGHVS and CDR2 FQNEAQ. Germline trimming cut 5 bases from V and 3 bases from J; bases unmatched to any gene: 6. The CDR3 loop spans 15 amino acids. For the CDR3, the DNA is TGTGCCAGCAGCAGCTCCGGGACTAGCTACAATGAGCAGTTCTTC. Translation: CASSSSGTSYNEQFF.

V usage is TRBV5-1 and J usage is TRBJ2-7; D gene unclear. CDR3 length: 12 residues. Trimming removed 4 bases from V and 2 bases from J, with 7 bases in between. Germline lookup yields CDR1 SGHRS and CDR2 YFSETQ. CDR3 in DNA: TGCGCCAGCAGCCCACAGACCTACGAGCAGTACTTC. Its translation is CASSPQTYEQYF.

The chain recombines TRBV6-1 with TRBJ1-1; D is ambiguous. V was shortened by 2 bases and J by 1 base, with 5 bases between the two germline ends. This CDR3 is 13 amino acids long. Germline CDR1 and CDR2: MNHNS and SASEGT. The chain's CDR3 is CASSEKQNTEAFF. As DNA, the CDR3 is TGTGCCAGCAGTGAAAAACAGAACACTGAAGCTTTCTTT.

This chain uses TRBV2 with TRBJ2-2; 11 bases are a match to TRBD2. Germline V gene sequence: CDR1 SNHLY, CDR2 FYNNEI. Unmatched junction bases numbered 3, after V lost 4 bases and J lost 8 bases. This CDR3 is 14 amino acids long. The CDR3 DNA reads as TGTGCCAGCAGTGCACTAGCGGGAGAGGGGGAGCTGTTTTTT. Its protein product is CASSALAGEGELFF.

V is TRBV6-5 and J is TRBJ2-1; 9 bases align to TRBD2. This CDR3 comprises 16 residues. V was pared by 1 base and J by 5 bases, with 6 bases of the junction left unmatched. Germline CDR1 is MNHEY and CDR2 is SVGAGI. DNA for the CDR3: TGTGCCAGCAGTTACTTATCTAGCGGGGAAAACAATGAGCAGTTCTTC. This encodes CASSYLSSGENNEQFF.

This chain joins TRBV6-5 and TRBJ2-5; 9 bases align to TRBD2. This CDR3 is built from 14 residues. V was pared by 5 bases and J by 5 bases, with 6 bases of the junction left unmatched. Germline values: CDR1 MNHEY, CDR2 SVGAGI. CDR3: CASSRGLARETQYF. The DNA for the CDR3 is TGTGCCAGCAGTAGGGGACTAGCTCGTGAGACCCAGTACTTC.

The J gene is TRBJ1-4, the V gene TRBV5-1; possibly TRBD1 for D (6 bases). The CDR3 contains 14 residues. Germline CDR1 SGHRS, CDR2 YFSETQ. Trimming removed 2 bases from V and 7 bases from J, with 12 bases in between. As DNA, the CDR3 is TGCGCCAGCAGCTTCCAGGGGTCTAGTGAAAAACTGTTTTTT. Translating it yields CASSFQGSSEKLFF.

V gene TRBV5-1 combines with J gene TRBJ1-1, with 8 bases identical to TRBD1. The CDR3 runs 15 residues. Germline trimming cut 5 bases from V and 4 bases from J; bases unmatched to any gene: 10. Per the germline V gene, CDR1 is SGHRS and CDR2 is YFSETQ. Here the CDR3 reads CASRGGTGLGTEAFF. Written as DNA, the CDR3 is TGCGCCAGCAGGGGGGGGACAGGTTTGGGCACTGAAGCTTTCTTT.

The chain links TRBV9 to TRBJ2-5; 8 bases match TRBD1. CDR1 and CDR2 (germline): SGDLS, YYNGEE. The CDR3 spans 14 residues. Trimming at V came to 4 bases and at J to 3 bases, leaving 5 bases not matched to a gene. The chain's CDR3 is CASSSPGQEETQYF. In nucleotides, the CDR3 is TGTGCCAGCAGCTCACCGGGACAGGAAGAGACCCAGTACTTC.

This clone was seen more than once but under ten times. The rearrangement links TRBV9 to TRBJ2-7, with 10 bases that match TRBD1. The CDR3 extends over 15 amino acids. V lost 4 bases, J lost 5 bases, and 9 bases stayed unmatched. Germline V gene lookup returns CDR1 SGDLS and CDR2 YYNGEE. The CDR3 DNA follows: TGTGCCAGCAGCCCATACGGGGACAGGGGTAACGAGCAGTACTTC. This sequence encodes CASSPYGDRGNEQYF.

DNA of the CDR3: TGTGCCAGCAGTTTCCGAGGGCAGGCAGCTTTCTTT. It codes for CASSFRGQAAFF. The chain joins TRBV28 to TRBJ1-1; D not certain. Germline V gene data show CDR1 as MDHEN and CDR2 as SYDVKM. V gave up 3 bases and J gave up 10 bases, with 12 bases separating them. This CDR3 is built from 12 residues. The whole variable domain, remainder taken from reference TRBV28 and TRBJ1-1, is DVKVTQSSRYLVKRTGEKVFLECVQDMDHENMFWYRQDPGLGLRLIYFSYDVKMKEKGDIPEGYSVSREKKERFSLILESASTNQTSMYLCASSFRGQAAFFGQGTRLTVV.

This chain links TRBV7-9 with TRBJ1-4; no firm D call. Trimming removed 2 bases at V and 0 bases at J, with 16 bases between. This CDR3 is 18 amino acids long. CDR1 and CDR2 (germline): SEHNR, FQNEAQ (reference sequence). The chain's CDR3 is CASSLSIAAFATNEKLFF. The CDR3 bases are TGTGCCAGCAGCTTAAGTATAGCCGCATTTGCAACTAATGAAAAACTGTTTTTT.

The V call is TRBV5-1, the J call TRBJ2-3; D not certain. The V end lost 0 bases, the J end lost 1 base, and 12 bases lay between the germline ends. The germline gives CDR1 SGHRS, CDR2 YFSETQ. There are 16 residues in the CDR3. CDR3 in amino acids: CASSLEAAQGTDTQYF. The CDR3 region has the DNA TGCGCCAGCAGCTTGGAGGCAGCCCAGGGCACAGATACGCAGTATTTT.